Presented here are 22 T cell receptor beta chains from one specimen sequenced in a study of vaccination and CD4 T cells after COVID-19. The time point: late sampling 161 to 241 days after vaccination in a few convalescent patients. TCRdb reprocessed the PCR reads via MiXCR and lists one record per CDR3 protein. In the table there are under 30,000 distinct CDR3 sequences, more than 40% of which are singletons. The sequencing here drew on CD4+ T cells from blood, taken about 7 months after SARS-CoV-2 vaccination. The receptors stem from a human donor who had recovered from COVID-19.

Within the sample, this clonotype is medium-sized. This chain uses TRBV6-1 with TRBJ2-3, with 12 bases aligning to TRBD2. V lost 3 bases and J lost 4; bases outside the gene matches: 2. Germline CDR1 reads MNHNS; CDR2 reads SASEGT. This CDR3 region has 15 residues. CDR3 loop: CASSDLAGGPDTQYF. As DNA, the CDR3 is TGTGCCAGCAGTGACCTAGCGGGAGGGCCAGATACGCAGTATTTT.

This clonotype is termed medium-sized. This sequence joins TRBV20-1 and TRBJ2-2, with D uncertain. Trimming shortened V by 0 bases and J by 6 bases, and 8 bases separated the two germline ends. The CDR3 extends over 13 amino acids. Germline loops: CDR1 DFQATT, CDR2 SNEGSKA (reference sequence). The CDR3, as DNA: TGCAGTGCTAGAGACCATGGATCCGGGGAGCTGTTTTTT. It is translated as CSARDHGSGELFF.

The rearrangement links TRBV4-2 to TRBJ2-5; D uncertain. The length of the CDR3 is 14 residues. Trimming removed 0 bases at V and 3 bases at J, with 8 bases between. CDR1 is LGHNA and CDR2 is YNFKEQ in the germline V gene. In DNA form, the CDR3 reads TGTGCCAGCAGCCAAGAACTGGCGGAAGAGACCCAGTACTTC. This sequence encodes CASSQELAEETQYF.

The chain carries TRBV27 and TRBJ1-1, with 8 bases fitting TRBD1. This CDR3 contains 14 residues. V gave up 5 bases and J gave up 3 bases; unmatched junction bases: 5. The V gene's germline CDR1 is MNHEY and CDR2 SMNVEV (reference sequence). This CDR3 is CASSRRQGHTEAFF. CDR3 nucleotide sequence: TGTGCCAGCAGTAGAAGACAGGGGCACACTGAAGCTTTCTTT.

This clonotype was found a few times. V gene TRBV19 combines with J gene TRBJ2-3, with D perhaps matching TRBD1 or TRBD2 (5 bases each). This CDR3 contains 14 residues. The germline V and J ends were trimmed by 7 bases and 2 bases, with 13 bases remaining between them. The germline CDR1 and CDR2 sequences are LNHDA and SQIVND (reference sequence). For the CDR3, the DNA is TGTGCCAGTAACTACGGGGCCTTCACAGATACGCAGTATTTT. Its translation is CASNYGAFTDTQYF.

This chain links TRBV12-3 or TRBV12-4 with TRBJ2-7; no reliable D call. The CDR3 length is 14 residues. Trimming stripped 2 bases from V and 7 bases from J, with 15 bases between. CDR3 nucleotide sequence: TGTGCCAGCAGTTTAAATTCGGGCGGTAGAGAGCAGTACTTC. Protein: CASSLNSGGREQYF.

This clonotype has only a few counts. The J gene is TRBJ2-7, the V gene TRBV7-8; 7 nucleotides match TRBD1. V shed 4 bases, J shed 2 bases, and the junction held 2 bases outside the gene matches. The CDR3 has 13 residues. Germline V CDR1 and CDR2: SGHVS, FQNEAQ. In DNA, the CDR3 is TGTGCCAGCAGCTACCAGGGGGCCTACGAGCAGTACTTC. Protein: CASSYQGAYEQYF.

V gene TRBV19 combines with J gene TRBJ2-7, with D possibly matching TRBD1 (6 bases). CDR1 is LNHDA and CDR2 is SQIVND in the germline V gene (reference sequence). The ends were cut back, 5 bases at V and 0 bases at J, with 11 bases in the middle. The CDR3 loop spans 14 amino acids. In DNA form, the CDR3 reads TGTGCCAGTAGTGTCAGGGACACCTCCTACGAGCAGTACTTC. It encodes CASSVRDTSYEQYF.

The table lists this clonotype with a few counts. The CDR3 is CSAVTYQETQYF. The CDR3 region has the DNA TGCAGTGCTGTGACGTACCAAGAGACCCAGTACTTC. The rearrangement joins TRBV20-1 to TRBJ2-5; D uncertain. The ends were cut back, 5 bases at V and 0 bases at J, with 7 bases in the middle. There are 12 residues in the CDR3. Germline-derived CDR1 and CDR2 are DFQATT and SNEGSKA (reference sequence).

The V call is TRBV11-2, the J call TRBJ2-5, with D unclear. The germline V gene encodes CDR1 SGHAT and CDR2 FQNNGV. This CDR3 has 14 amino acids. Trimming removed 5 bases at V and 2 bases at J, with 12 bases between. The CDR3 reads CASSKTLKQETQYF. DNA for the CDR3: TGTGCCAGCAGCAAGACCCTGAAACAAGAGACCCAGTACTTC.

This clonotype appeared a few times. CDR3 in DNA: TGTGCCAGCAGTTTGACAGGGGGAGGAAACACCATATATTTT. It yields the protein CASSLTGGGNTIYF. The chain recombines TRBV28 with TRBJ1-3; 9 bases line up with TRBD1. This CDR3 has 14 amino acids. After removal of 3 bases from V and 4 bases from J, the junction contained 1 base not matched to a gene. The germline gives CDR1 MDHEN, CDR2 SYDVKM.

In regard to this clonotype: The germline gene is not matched at one end of the junction; a read error may be the cause. This rearrangement joins TRBV7-9 to TRBJ1-1, with D tentatively TRBD1 (5 bases). The V gene's germline CDR1 is SEHNR and CDR2 FQNEAQ (reference sequence). The CDR3 runs to 14 residues. This CDR3 reads CASSFTGTNAEAFF. DNA of the CDR3: TGTGCCAGCAGCTTTACCGGGACGAACGCTGAAGCTTTCTTT.

The gene calls are TRBV29-1 and TRBJ1-5, with 9 bases matching TRBD1. In germline, CDR1 is SQVTM, CDR2 ANQGSEA. The trim removed 6 bases at V and 7 bases at J, leaving 7 bases unmatched. This CDR3 comprises 13 residues. DNA for the CDR3: TGCAGCGTGCGACAGGGGGGTGGACAGCCCCAGCATTTT. This sequence encodes CSVRQGGGQPQHF.

The CDR3 bases are TGCAGTGCGCCGAGCCCCACTAGCTACGAGCAGTACTTC. This codes for CSAPSPTSYEQYF. V and J are TRBV20-1 and TRBJ2-7, with a tentative D call TRBD2 (5 bases). The CDR3 has 13 amino acids. V was pared by 6 bases and J by 3 bases, with 15 bases between. Germline values: CDR1 DFQATT, CDR2 SNEGSKA (reference sequence).

The table lists this clonotype with a count of one. The V call is TRBV20-1, the J call TRBJ2-1, with 7 positions matching TRBD1. CDR3 size: 13 residues. Germline lookup yields CDR1 DFQATT and CDR2 SNEGSKA (reference sequence). Trimming removed 4 bases from V and 5 bases from J; junction bases left unmatched: 5. CDR3 nucleotide sequence: TGCAGTGCTACCGGGACAGCTCACAATGAGCAGTTCTTC. It specifies CSATGTAHNEQFF.

This clonotype was recorded a few times. V usage is TRBV6-1 and J usage is TRBJ1-6, with TRBD1 matching 10 bases. Looked up from germline, CDR1 is MNHNS and CDR2 is SASEGT. CDR3 size: 14 residues. J lost 9 bases, V lost 6 bases, and 5 bases had no gene match. The CDR3 loop is CASRRDRGGSPLHF. CDR3 DNA sequence: TGTGCCAGCAGAAGGGACAGGGGTGGTTCACCCCTCCACTTT.

This clonotype occurred a few times. The chain has TRBV24-1 and TRBJ2-3, with 8 bases fitting TRBD2. Germline V gene data show CDR1 as KGHDR and CDR2 as SFDVKD. CDR3 length equals 16 residues. The V gene end was trimmed by 3 bases and the J gene end by 6 bases; junction bases not matched to a gene: 10. The DNA of the CDR3 is TGTGCCACCAGTGATCTGAGCGGGAGTAAATCGGATACGCAGTATTTT. Translated, it gives CATSDLSGSKSDTQYF.

A single count supports this clonotype. The V gene is TRBV19, the J gene TRBJ2-6, with TRBD2 identical over 7 bases. This CDR3 has 16 amino acids. V lost 3 bases to trimming and J lost 4 bases; unmatched junction nucleotides: 6. Germline V gives CDR1 LNHDA, CDR2 SQIVND (reference sequence). DNA of the CDR3: TGTGCCAGTAGTATTGACAGACTAGCCGGGGCCAACGTCCTGACTTTC. The encoded protein is CASSIDRLAGANVLTF.

This clonotype showed up just once. The chain joins TRBV10-1 to TRBJ2-2; D is undetermined. The ends were cut back, 0 bases at V and 0 bases at J, with 11 bases in the middle. Germline V gene data show CDR1 as WNHNN and CDR2 as SYGVQD (reference sequence). CDR3 size: 17 residues. CDR3 residues: CASSESRGPPNTGELFF. Written as DNA, the CDR3 is TGCGCCAGCAGTGAGTCGAGAGGCCCACCGAACACCGGGGAGCTGTTTTTT.

The rearrangement joins TRBV19 to TRBJ1-1; TRBD1 agrees at 7 bases. CDR1 is LNHDA, CDR2 SQIVND, per germline (reference sequence). The trim removed 7 bases at V and 1 base at J, leaving 3 bases unmatched. This CDR3 is 13 amino acids long. CDR3 sequence reads: CASTWDRNTEAFF. The CDR3 DNA reads as TGTGCCAGTACCTGGGACAGGAACACTGAAGCTTTCTTT.

This clonotype was counted a few times. The chain carries TRBV7-8 and TRBJ2-1; weak D call: TRBD2 (6 bases). V lost 5 bases, J lost 5 bases, and 16 bases lay in between. The CDR3 has 15 residues. CDR1 is SGHVS and CDR2 is FQNEAQ in the germline V gene. The CDR3 DNA follows: TGTGCCAGCAGCGTAGAGGGTAGCGGACACAATGAGCAGTTCTTC. Translation: CASSVEGSGHNEQFF.

The chain uses TRBV20-1 and TRBJ2-3, with TRBD2 as a possible D gene (5 bases). V lost 3 bases to trimming and J lost 2 bases, with 9 bases between them. The germline V gene has CDR1 DFQATT and CDR2 SNEGSKA (reference sequence). The CDR3 runs 13 residues. CDR3 sequence: CSARDSYTDTQYF. CDR3 sequence (DNA): TGCAGTGCTAGGGACTCCTACACAGATACGCAGTATTTT.